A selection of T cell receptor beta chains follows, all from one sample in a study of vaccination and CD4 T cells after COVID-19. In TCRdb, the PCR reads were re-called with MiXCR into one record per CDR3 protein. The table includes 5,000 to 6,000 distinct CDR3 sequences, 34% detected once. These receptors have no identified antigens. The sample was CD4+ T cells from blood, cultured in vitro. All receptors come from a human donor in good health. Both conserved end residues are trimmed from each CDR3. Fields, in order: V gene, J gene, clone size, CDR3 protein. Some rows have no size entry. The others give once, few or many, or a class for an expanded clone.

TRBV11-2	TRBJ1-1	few	ASSLSEGTEAF
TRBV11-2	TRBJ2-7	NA	ASSPDTGGDQY
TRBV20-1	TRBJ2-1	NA	SARDVRSPYNEQF
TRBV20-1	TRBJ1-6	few	SAADYRNSPLH
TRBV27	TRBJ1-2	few	ASSGSSSNYGYT
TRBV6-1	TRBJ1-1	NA	ASRFDRNTEAF
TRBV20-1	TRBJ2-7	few	SADQLAGVSYEQY
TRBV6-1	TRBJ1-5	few	ASSTGQGNQPQH
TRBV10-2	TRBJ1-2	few	ASTVSANYGYT
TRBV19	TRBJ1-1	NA	ASSMGARGGRLTEAF
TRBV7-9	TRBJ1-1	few	ASSSRGDTEAF
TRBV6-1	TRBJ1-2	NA	ASSEAPLLGYGYT
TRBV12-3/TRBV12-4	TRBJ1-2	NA	ASRPSGTGNYGYT
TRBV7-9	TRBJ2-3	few	ASSLVRGSTSGTDTQY
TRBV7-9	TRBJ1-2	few	ASGQRGIYGYT
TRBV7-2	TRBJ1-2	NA	ASSLVSRVGGYT
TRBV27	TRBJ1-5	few	ASSPGYSNQPQH
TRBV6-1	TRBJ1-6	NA	ASSRREDGSPLH
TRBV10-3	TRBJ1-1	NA	AISPRTGIEAF
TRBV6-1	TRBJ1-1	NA	ASIRTGMNTEAF
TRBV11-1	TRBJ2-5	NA	ASSSVSGGLQETQY
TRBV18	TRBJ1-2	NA	ASSPIDDIGGYT
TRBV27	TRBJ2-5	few	ASSPSTSGGPETQY
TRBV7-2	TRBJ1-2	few	ASSLDGRTRVSGYT
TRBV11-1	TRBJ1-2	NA	ASSSSTGNYGYT
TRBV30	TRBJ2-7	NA	AWSRDPSSYEQY
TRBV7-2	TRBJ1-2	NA	ASSFRGQVHDGYT
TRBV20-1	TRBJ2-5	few	SARQAGGKETQY
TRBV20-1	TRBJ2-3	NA	SAWDPRRTDTQY
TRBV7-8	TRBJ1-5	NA	ASSLVEGYSNQPQH
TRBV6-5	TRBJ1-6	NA	ASSYSQDRSYNSPLH
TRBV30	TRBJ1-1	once	AWSRGLNTEAF
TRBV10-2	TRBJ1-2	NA	ASSESREQCYGYT
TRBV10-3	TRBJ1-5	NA	AISLENSNQPQH
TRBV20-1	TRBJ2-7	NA	SATRLAETREQY
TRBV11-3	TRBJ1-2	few	ASSVGQGDYGYT
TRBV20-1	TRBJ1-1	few	SICRAGRDLDTEAF
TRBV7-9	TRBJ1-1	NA	ASSLQETTEAF
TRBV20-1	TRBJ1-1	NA	SASKGTDTEAF
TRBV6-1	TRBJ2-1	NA	ASSSGGSTNNEQF
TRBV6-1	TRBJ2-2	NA	ASLRFGGELF
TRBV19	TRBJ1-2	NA	ASEGYGYT
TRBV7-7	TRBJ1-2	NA	ASSLGTGANYGYT
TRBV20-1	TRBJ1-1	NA	SAKGTGDSTEAF
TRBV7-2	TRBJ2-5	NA	ASSAQGMETQY